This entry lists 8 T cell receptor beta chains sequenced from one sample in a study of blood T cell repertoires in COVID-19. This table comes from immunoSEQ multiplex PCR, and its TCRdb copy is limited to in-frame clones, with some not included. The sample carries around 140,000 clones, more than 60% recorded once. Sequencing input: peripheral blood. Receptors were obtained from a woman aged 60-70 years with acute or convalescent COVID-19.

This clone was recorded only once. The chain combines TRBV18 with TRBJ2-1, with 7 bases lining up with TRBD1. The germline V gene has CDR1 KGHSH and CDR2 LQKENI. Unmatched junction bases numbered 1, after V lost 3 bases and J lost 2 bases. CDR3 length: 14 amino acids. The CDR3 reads CASSPDRAYNEQFF. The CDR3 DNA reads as TGTGCCAGCTCACCCGACAGGGCCTACAATGAGCAGTTCTTC.

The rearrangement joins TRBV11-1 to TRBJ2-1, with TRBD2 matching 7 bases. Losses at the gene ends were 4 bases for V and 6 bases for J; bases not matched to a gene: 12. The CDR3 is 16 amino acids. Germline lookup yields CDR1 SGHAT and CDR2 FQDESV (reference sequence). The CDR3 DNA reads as TGTGCCAGCAGCTCCCAGACTAGCCGGGGGAGCAATGAGCAGTTCTTC. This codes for CASSSQTSRGSNEQFF.

CDR3 DNA: TGTGCCAGCAGCCCCAGTTGGTTCTCAGATAATGAGCAGTTCTTC. Residues: CASSPSWFSDNEQFF. The chain joins TRBV7-2 to TRBJ2-1; D remains unclear. Germline CDR1 reads SGHTA; CDR2 reads FQGNSA. This CDR3 region has 15 residues. V lost 5 bases and J 7 bases, leaving 18 bases between the germline ends.

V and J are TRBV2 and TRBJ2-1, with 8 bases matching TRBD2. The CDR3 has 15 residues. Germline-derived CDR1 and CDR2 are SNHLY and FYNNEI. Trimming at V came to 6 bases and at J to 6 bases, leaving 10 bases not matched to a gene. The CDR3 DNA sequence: TGTGCCAGCAGCCAAGAATCCGGACTAGCCAATGAGCAGTTCTTC. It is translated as CASSQESGLANEQFF.

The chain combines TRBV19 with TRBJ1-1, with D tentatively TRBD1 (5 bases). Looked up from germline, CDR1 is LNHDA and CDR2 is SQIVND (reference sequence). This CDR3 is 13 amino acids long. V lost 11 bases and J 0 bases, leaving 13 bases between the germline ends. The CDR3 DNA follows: TGTGCCGTCGGGGGGAGCATGAACACTGAAGCTTTCTTT. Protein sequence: CAVGGSMNTEAFF.

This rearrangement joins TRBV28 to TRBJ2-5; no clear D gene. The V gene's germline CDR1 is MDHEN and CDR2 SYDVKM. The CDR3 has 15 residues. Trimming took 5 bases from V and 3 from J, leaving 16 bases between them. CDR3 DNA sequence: TGTGCCAGCAGTCCCTTGGCGGATGAGGAAGAGACCCAGTACTTC. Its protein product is CASSPLADEEETQYF.

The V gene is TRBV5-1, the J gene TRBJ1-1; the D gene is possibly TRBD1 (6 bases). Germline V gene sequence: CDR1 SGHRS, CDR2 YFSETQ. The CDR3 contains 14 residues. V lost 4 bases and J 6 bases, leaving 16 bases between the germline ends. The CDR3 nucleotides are TGCGCCAGCAGCAGTACAGGGACCCCGTCTGAAGCTTTCTTT. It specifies CASSSTGTPSEAFF.

The CDR3 reads CASSLTPGPNSPLHF. The CDR3 DNA reads TGTGCCAGCAGCTTAACGCCAGGGCCAAATTCACCCCTCCACTTT. The rearrangement uses TRBV7-3 and TRBJ1-6; D might be TRBD1 (5 bases). Per the germline V gene, CDR1 is SGHTA and CDR2 is FQGTGA. This CDR3 is 15 amino acids long. Trimming stripped 0 bases from V and 7 bases from J, with 10 bases between. Drawing the rest from reference TRBV7-3 and TRBJ1-6, the complete variable domain is GAGVSQTPSNKVTEKGKYVELRCDPISGHTALYWYRQSLGQGPEFLIYFQGTGAADDSGLPNDRFFAVRPEGSVSTLKIQRTERGDSAVYLCASSLTPGPNSPLHFGNGTRLTVT.